This TCR beta chain was sequenced in a study of blood T cell repertoires in COVID-19. As for the study in general: Sites in the United States, Italy and Spain provided acute and convalescent COVID-19 samples. PBMCs, B-cell-depleted T cells, or T cells provided the cDNA or gDNA that made up the material.

Original handling: Nucleated cell counts were estimated from reference gene primer amplification. Using immunoSEQ multiplex PCR, the repertoire was profiled, and TCRdb retains in-frame clones only, with some absent. From that table come the V and J calls and clone size; the DNA was used to work out D and trimming. The sample includes around 240,000 clones, around 87% of them seen just once. The germline V gene has CDR1 SGHRS and CDR2 YFSETQ. V dropped 2 bases and J dropped 4 bases, with 15 bases sitting between them. This CDR3 comprises 15 residues. The rearrangement uses TRBV5-1 and TRBJ1-2; D not resolved. The sequence derives from a woman in her twenties or thirties who had recovered from COVID-19. Input material: peripheral blood. The CDR3 sequence is CASSLVGHHTYGYTF. CDR3 in DNA: TGCGCCAGCAGCTTAGTTGGGCACCACACCTATGGCTACACCTTC.